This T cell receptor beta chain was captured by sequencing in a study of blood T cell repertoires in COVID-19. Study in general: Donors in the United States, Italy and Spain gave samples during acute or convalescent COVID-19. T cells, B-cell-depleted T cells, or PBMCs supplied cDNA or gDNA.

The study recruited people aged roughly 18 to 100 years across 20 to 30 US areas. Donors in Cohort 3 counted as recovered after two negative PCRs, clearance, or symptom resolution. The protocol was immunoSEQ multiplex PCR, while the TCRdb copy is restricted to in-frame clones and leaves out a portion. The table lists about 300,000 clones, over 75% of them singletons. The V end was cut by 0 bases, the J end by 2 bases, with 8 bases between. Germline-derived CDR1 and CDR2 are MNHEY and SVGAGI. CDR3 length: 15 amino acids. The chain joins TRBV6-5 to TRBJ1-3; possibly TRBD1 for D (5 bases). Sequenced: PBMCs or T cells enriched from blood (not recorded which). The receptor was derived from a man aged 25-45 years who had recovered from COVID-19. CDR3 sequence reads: CASSYSFRAGNTIYF. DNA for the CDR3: TGTGCCAGCAGTTACTCGTTCAGGGCTGGAAACACCATATATTTT.